The present T cell receptor (beta chain) was sequenced within a study of blood T cell repertoires in COVID-19. CDR3 length: 16 residues. Germline-derived CDR1 and CDR2 are SGHRS and YFSETQ. Trimming took 0 bases from V and 8 from J, leaving 18 bases between them. Libraries were prepared by immunoSEQ multiplex PCR; TCRdb keeps only in-frame clonotypes and omits some of them. The sample has about 15,000 clones; 88% are singletons. The material sequenced was peripheral blood. The clonotype originates from a human donor in a cohort sampled during active COVID-19. The rearrangement joins TRBV5-1 to TRBJ2-4; D is possibly TRBD1 (5 bases). CDR3 protein: CASSLGGHGSSDIQYF. In DNA form, the CDR3 reads TGCGCCAGCAGCTTGGGTGGACACGGGTCGTCAGACATTCAGTACTTC.